The 23 T cell receptor beta chains in this list originate from one sample, sequenced in a study of OX40 agonist ivuxolimab in advanced cancers. Clones were sequenced by immunoSEQ multiplex PCR, and TCRdb holds only the in-frame ones, with some missing. The sample includes about 91,000 clones, just over 85% of them seen just once. Source: CD4+ or CD8+ T cells sorted from blood, taken in a trial of the OX40 agonist ivuxolimab. Every receptor here comes from an adult with an advanced solid tumor such as melanoma, head and neck, liver or kidney cancer.

The gene calls are TRBV10-1 and TRBJ2-1; TRBD2 aligns across 10 bases. The V segment lost 3 bases and the J segment 15 bases; nucleotides outside the gene matches: 5. From germline, CDR1 is WNHNN and CDR2 SYGVQD (reference sequence). The CDR3 is made up of 12 amino acids. The CDR3 loop is CASSDPSGSSFF. The CDR3 region has the DNA TGCGCCAGCAGTGACCCTAGCGGGAGTTCGTTCTTC.

This sequence joins TRBV23-1 and TRBJ1-1, with 7 bases that match TRBD1. TRBV23-1 is classed as an ORF, of uncertain function. The CDR3 extends over 15 amino acids. Trimming removed 0 bases from V and 6 bases from J; junction bases left unmatched: 7. Here the CDR3 DNA reads TGCGCCAGCAGTCAATCTCTCGATGGACAGGCTGAAGCTTTCTTT. It is translated as CASSQSLDGQAEAFF.

The chain's CDR3 is CASSSMRNQPQHF. The CDR3 DNA reads TGTGCCAGCAGCTCTATGCGCAATCAGCCCCAGCATTTT. The rearrangement links TRBV27 to TRBJ1-5; no definite D call. Germline assignment: CDR1 MNHEY and CDR2 SMNVEV (reference sequence). CDR3 length equals 13 residues. Trimming took 6 bases from V and 2 from J, leaving 8 bases between them.

The chain is built from TRBV7-9 and TRBJ1-4; no clear D. The V gene lost 0 bases and the J gene lost 6 bases, with 5 bases spanning the gap. There are 13 residues in the CDR3. The V gene's germline CDR1 is SEHNR and CDR2 FQNEAQ (reference sequence). This chain's CDR3 is CASSLARYEKLFF. The CDR3 nucleotides read TGTGCCAGCAGCTTAGCGAGATATGAAAAACTGTTTTTT.

Concerning this clone itself: This sample includes further DNA sequences coding for the same CDR3. V gene TRBV2 combines with J gene TRBJ2-5, with D perhaps matching TRBD1 (5 bases). The V end was cut by 3 bases, the J end by 2 bases, with 7 bases between. This CDR3 region has 13 residues. Germline CDR1 and CDR2: SNHLY and FYNNEI. CDR3 DNA sequence: TGTGCCAGCAGTGACAGGGATCAAGAGACCCAGTACTTC. This sequence encodes CASSDRDQETQYF. Full variable domain (rest looked up from reference TRBV2 and TRBJ2-5): EPEVTQTPSHQVTQMGQEVILRCVPISNHLYFYWYRQILGQKVEFLVSFYNNEISEKSEIFDDQFSVERPDGSNFTLKIRSTKLEDSAMYFCASSDRDQETQYFGPGTRLLVL.

This chain connects TRBV18 to TRBJ1-2, with 8 bases aligning to TRBD1. V shed 5 bases and J 6 bases; nucleotides not matched to a gene: 8. In germline, CDR1 is KGHSH, CDR2 LQKENI. CDR3 length equals 14 residues. CDR3 coding DNA: TGTGCCAGCTCATCGAATTCAGGGGGCGATGGCTACACCTTC. Translated, it gives CASSSNSGGDGYTF.

This chain uses TRBV28 with TRBJ1-4; the match to TRBD1 covers 8 bases. CDR1 MDHEN and CDR2 SYDVKM come from the germline V gene. Germline trimming cut 4 bases from V and 4 bases from J; bases unmatched to any gene: 5. The CDR3 is 15 residues long. CDR3: CASSSSGQGNEKLFF. The CDR3 bases are TGTGCCAGCAGTTCGTCCGGACAGGGTAATGAAAAACTGTTTTTT.

V usage is TRBV7-2 and J usage is TRBJ2-3; D unclear. The CDR3 consists of 14 residues. V lost 3 bases and J 3 bases, leaving 10 bases between the germline ends. Germline V CDR1 and CDR2: SGHTA, FQGNSA. The CDR3 sequence: CASSFWSGTDTQYF. Here the CDR3 DNA reads TGTGCCAGCAGCTTCTGGTCGGGTACAGATACGCAGTATTTT.

The J gene is TRBJ1-2, the V gene TRBV19, with 9 bases matching TRBD1. The CDR3 totals 14 residues. CDR1 and CDR2 (germline): LNHDA, SQIVND (reference sequence). V dropped 3 bases and J dropped 6; count of bases not matched to a gene: 5. The CDR3 spells CASSMRRQGDGYTF. CDR3 in DNA: TGTGCCAGTAGTATGCGGAGACAGGGGGATGGCTACACCTTC.

The chain has TRBV5-1 and TRBJ2-5, with TRBD1 as a possible D gene (8 bases). The germline V gene encodes CDR1 SGHRS and CDR2 YFSETQ. The CDR3 is made up of 14 amino acids. The V and J ends lost 4 bases and 3 bases respectively, with 13 bases between them. For the CDR3, the DNA is TGCGCCAGCAGCCAACAGGGGGGGAAAGAGACCCAGTACTTC. It translates to CASSQQGGKETQYF.

The chain couples TRBV5-4 to TRBJ1-4, with D uncertain. V was cut by 4 bases and J by 6 bases, with 16 bases left in between. Per the germline V gene, CDR1 is SGHNT and CDR2 is YYREEE (reference sequence). CDR3 length: 15 amino acids. The chain's CDR3 is CASSMDGRAHEKLFF. In nucleotides, the CDR3 is TGTGCCAGCAGCATGGACGGCCGGGCCCATGAAAAACTGTTTTTT.

The rearrangement joins TRBV6-5 to TRBJ2-1; D uncertain. Trimming left V 5 bases short and J 4 bases short, with 9 bases between. Germline V gene lookup returns CDR1 MNHEY and CDR2 SVGAGI. CDR3 size: 13 residues. The DNA for the CDR3 is TGTGCCAGCAGTGCCCCTGGGTACAATGAGCAGTTCTTC. This sequence encodes CASSAPGYNEQFF.

This clone appeared once. The chain recombines TRBV29-1 with TRBJ1-1, with D uncertain. The CDR3 runs 11 residues. Germline-derived CDR1 and CDR2 are SQVTM and ANQGSEA. Trimming pared 4 bases from V and 3 bases from J, leaving 6 bases between. The CDR3 region is CSVAEYTEAFF. Here the CDR3 DNA reads TGCAGCGTTGCCGAATACACTGAAGCTTTCTTT.

V usage is TRBV19 and J usage is TRBJ2-3; 10 positions agree with TRBD2. There are 15 residues in the CDR3. V shed 5 bases and J 5 bases; nucleotides not matched to a gene: 7. Germline values: CDR1 LNHDA, CDR2 SQIVND (reference sequence). CDR3 in amino acids: CASSGLAGAVDTQYF. In nucleotides, the CDR3 is TGTGCCAGTAGTGGGCTAGCGGGAGCAGTAGATACGCAGTATTTT.

This chain links TRBV6-1 with TRBJ1-5; no reliable D call. The V and J ends lost 3 bases and 0 bases respectively, with 9 bases between them. The CDR3 covers 15 residues. Germline values: CDR1 MNHNS, CDR2 SASEGT. CDR3 in amino acids: CASSDLTVSNQPQHF. The DNA of the CDR3 is TGTGCCAGCAGTGACCTGACGGTTAGCAATCAGCCCCAGCATTTT.

The chain recombines TRBV11-2 with TRBJ1-3; D is unclear. From germline, CDR1 is SGHAT and CDR2 FQNNGV. V lost 1 base and J lost 4, with 8 bases in between. The CDR3 covers 14 residues. The DNA for the CDR3 is TGTGCCAGCAGCTTAGGCCACTTAGGAAACACCATATATTTT. Its protein is CASSLGHLGNTIYF.

The chain employs TRBV27 and TRBJ2-7; 8 nucleotides agree with TRBD2. V lost 6 bases, J lost 3 bases, and 4 bases stayed unmatched. The CDR3 spans 13 residues. Looked up from germline, CDR1 is MNHEY and CDR2 is SMNVEV (reference sequence). CDR3 amino acids: CASRLAAGYEQYF. The CDR3 bases are TGTGCCAGCAGACTAGCGGCGGGCTACGAGCAGTACTTC.

The chain uses TRBV12-2 and TRBJ2-1; the D call TRBD2 from the table was never checked on the DNA. TRBV12-2 is a pseudogene segment. The CDR3 consists of 16 residues. CDR3: CASRLVREGHNNEQFF. The CDR3 DNA is TGTGCAAGTCGCTTAGTCCGGGAGGGCCATAACAATGAGCAGTTCTTC.

This chain joins TRBV19 and TRBJ2-7, with 10 bases aligning to TRBD1. Germline loops: CDR1 LNHDA, CDR2 SQIVND (reference sequence). With 4 bases clipped from V and 2 bases from J, the junction kept 2 bases outside the gene matches. The CDR3 covers 14 residues. The CDR3 DNA reads as TGTGCCAGTAGTAGGGACAGGGGTCCCTACGAGCAGTACTTC. Amino acids: CASSRDRGPYEQYF.

This clone occurred once. The chain is built from TRBV7-9 and TRBJ2-5, with D tentatively TRBD2 (6 bases). V dropped 5 bases and J dropped 2 bases, with 12 bases sitting between them. Germline CDR1 is SEHNR and CDR2 is FQNEAQ (reference sequence). The CDR3 extends over 14 amino acids. The CDR3 coding sequence is TGTGCCAGCAGCCCGGGGACTGTTCAAGAGACCCAGTACTTC. This gives the protein CASSPGTVQETQYF.

The J gene is TRBJ1-1, the V gene TRBV19, with 7 bases identical to TRBD1. In germline, CDR1 is LNHDA, CDR2 SQIVND (reference sequence). V lost 6 bases to trimming and J lost 7 bases; unmatched junction nucleotides: 11. This CDR3 is 14 amino acids long. CDR3 protein: CASSKTVQGIEAFF. CDR3 in DNA: TGTGCCAGTAGCAAGACCGTACAGGGGATTGAAGCTTTCTTT.

The chain couples TRBV5-6 to TRBJ2-1, with TRBD1 as a possible D gene (5 bases). Per germline, CDR1 SGHDT and CDR2 YYEEEE. The CDR3 covers 14 residues. Trimming stripped 0 bases from V and 8 bases from J, with 12 bases between. CDR3 bases: TGTGCCAGCAGCTTGGAGGCAGGGTGGCATGAGCAGTTCTTC. Amino acid sequence: CASSLEAGWHEQFF.

CDR3 in DNA: TGCGCCAGCAGCTTATTAGCGGAGGCCGGGGATGAGCAGTTCTTC. This sequence encodes CASSLLAEAGDEQFF. The chain is built from TRBV5-1 and TRBJ2-1, with a tentative D call TRBD2 (6 bases). V shed 2 bases and J shed 8 bases, with 17 bases lying between them. The CDR3 consists of 15 residues. Germline values: CDR1 SGHRS, CDR2 YFSETQ.